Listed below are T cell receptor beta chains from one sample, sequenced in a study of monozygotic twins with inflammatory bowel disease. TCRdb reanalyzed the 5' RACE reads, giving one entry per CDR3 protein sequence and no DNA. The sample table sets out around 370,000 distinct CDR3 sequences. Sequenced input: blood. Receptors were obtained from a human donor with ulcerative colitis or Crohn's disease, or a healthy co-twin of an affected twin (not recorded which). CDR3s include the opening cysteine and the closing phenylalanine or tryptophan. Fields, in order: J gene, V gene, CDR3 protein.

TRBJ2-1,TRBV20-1,CSARGTGLRSSYNEQFF
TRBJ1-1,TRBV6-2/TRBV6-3,CASSYHTEAFF
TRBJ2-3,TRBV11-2,CASSLGTGHTDTQYF
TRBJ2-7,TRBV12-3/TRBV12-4,CASSFGSSRSYEQYF
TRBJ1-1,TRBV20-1,CSARDRGWGEAFF
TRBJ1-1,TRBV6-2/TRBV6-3,CASSYRQGAGAAEAFF
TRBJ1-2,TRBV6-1,CASGEYYGYTF
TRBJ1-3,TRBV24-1,CATSDYRCSGNTIYF
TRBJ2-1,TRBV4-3,CASSQETENEQFF
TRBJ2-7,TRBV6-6,CASRRDKSSYEQYF
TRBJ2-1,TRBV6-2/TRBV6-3,CASSYSIEQFF
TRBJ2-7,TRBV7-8,CASSLEGGLMEQYF
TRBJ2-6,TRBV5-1,CASSLGQLSGANVLTF
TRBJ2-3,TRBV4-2,CASSRTSGGATDTQYF
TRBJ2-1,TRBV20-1,CSARYGTGNEQFF
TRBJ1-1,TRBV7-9,CASSHPLGTGTEAFF
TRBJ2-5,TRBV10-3,CAISGGLAQETQYF
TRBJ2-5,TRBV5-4,CASTIGGRNQETQYF
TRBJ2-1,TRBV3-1,CASSPQEGEQFF
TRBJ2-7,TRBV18,CASSPRGSGYEQYF
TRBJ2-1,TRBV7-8,CASSLGAGGPSEQFF
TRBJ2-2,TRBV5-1,CASSLGTANTGELFF
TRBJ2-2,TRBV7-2,CASSLKAGGNTGELFF
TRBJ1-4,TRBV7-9,CATGPGQGATNEKLFF
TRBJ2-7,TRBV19,CASHPRGQAVDYEQYF
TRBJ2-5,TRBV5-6,CASHDRVQETQYF
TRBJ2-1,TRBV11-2,CASSFPGQGTSSSYNEQFF
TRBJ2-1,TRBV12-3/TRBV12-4,CASSAGTSGGTEQFF
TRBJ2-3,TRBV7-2,CASSLAAADLTDTQYF
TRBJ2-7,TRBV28,CASSLVLGRGEQYF
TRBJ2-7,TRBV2,CASSVDTDSYEQYF
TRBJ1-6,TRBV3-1,CASSLSYHSPLHF
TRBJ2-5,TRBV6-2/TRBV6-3,CASSRAEGETQYF
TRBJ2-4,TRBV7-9,CASSRTGWNIQYF